Below, 31 T cell receptor beta chains from the same sample are listed, as sequenced in a study of shared clonotypes between healthy human individuals. TCRdb's table, derived via immunoSEQ multiplex PCR, lists solely in-frame clones and lacks some. The table lists 950,000 to 1,100,000 clones, around 76% of them singletons, with roughly 1.4% in the top ten. The sequenced material came from memory CD4+ T cells sorted from blood. The sample's subset: CD45RA-negative fraction. The receptors originated from a man aged 18 to 30 in good health.

The V call is TRBV28, the J call TRBJ1-5, with D possibly matching TRBD1 (5 bases). Germline V gene lookup returns CDR1 MDHEN and CDR2 SYDVKM. The V gene lost 6 bases and the J gene lost 7 bases, with 13 bases spanning the gap. The CDR3 has 13 residues. Here the CDR3 reads CASRPGAKQPQHF. The CDR3 DNA follows: TGTGCCAGCAGGCCTGGGGCGAAACAGCCCCAGCATTTT.

The CDR3 spells CASSHYSGVENIQYF. The CDR3 DNA reads as TGTGCCAGCAGTCATTACAGCGGGGTGGAAAACATTCAGTACTTC. The V gene is TRBV7-2, the J gene TRBJ2-4; TRBD2 agrees at 7 bases. The CDR3 has 15 residues. V trimming: 6 bases; J trimming: 5 bases; junction bases outside the gene matches: 10. Germline V gene lookup returns CDR1 SGHTA and CDR2 FQGNSA.

The chain has TRBV7-2 and TRBJ1-3; TRBD1 might be the D (5 bases). V lost 4 bases and J 4 bases, leaving 20 bases between the germline ends. Germline CDR1 and CDR2: SGHTA and FQGNSA. The CDR3 has 17 residues. The CDR3 bases are TGTGCCAGCAGCTCCCGGGTAGGCGGGGCAGTCGGAAACACCATATATTTT. Translating it yields CASSSRVGGAVGNTIYF.

This chain connects TRBV10-3 to TRBJ1-4; weak D call: TRBD1 (6 bases). The CDR3 totals 13 residues. Per germline, CDR1 ENHRY and CDR2 SYGVKD. The V end was cut by 7 bases, the J end by 7 bases, with 13 bases between. DNA of the CDR3: TGTGCCATCAATTCGGCGGACAGTGAAAAACTGTTTTTT. Translated: CAINSADSEKLFF.

The rearrangement joins TRBV6-6 to TRBJ2-6; D might be TRBD1 (5 bases). V lost 7 bases and J lost 1, with 14 bases in between. Germline loops: CDR1 MNHNY, CDR2 SVGAGI (reference sequence). The CDR3 length is 16 residues. In DNA, the CDR3 is TGTGCCAGCAAGAAAATTGCAGGGTCTGGGGCCAACGTCCTGACTTTC. Its translation is CASKKIAGSGANVLTF.

This sequence joins TRBV6-6 and TRBJ1-6; TRBD1 is a possible D gene (6 bases). The CDR3 covers 12 residues. Trimming stripped 7 bases from V and 9 bases from J, with 10 bases between. Looked up from germline, CDR1 is MNHNY and CDR2 is SVGAGI (reference sequence). CDR3 in DNA: TGTGCCAGCAAGGGGGGAAGTTCACCCCTCCACTTT. It encodes CASKGGSSPLHF.

In this sample, this clone turned up a few times. The V call is TRBV7-9, the J call TRBJ1-1; possible D gene TRBD1, 5 bases. The CDR3 contains 13 residues. V lost 4 bases and J lost 10, with 16 bases in between. Germline values: CDR1 SEHNR, CDR2 FQNEAQ (reference sequence). The CDR3 nucleotides read TGTGCCAGCAGCTCAGACAGAGTCGTGAGAGCTTTCTTT. Amino acids: CASSSDRVVRAFF.

The genes are TRBV28 and TRBJ1-2; TRBD1 matches 9 bases. V shed 1 base, J shed 6 bases, and the junction held 12 bases outside the gene matches. This CDR3 spans 17 amino acids. Germline CDR1 and CDR2: MDHEN and SYDVKM. CDR3 nucleotides: TGTGCCAGCAGTTTATTCGGGACAGGGAGGTCAGGGGATGGCTACACCTTC. Residues: CASSLFGTGRSGDGYTF.

The chain has TRBV27 and TRBJ1-1; unclear D gene. The CDR3 is 13 residues long. The V gene lost 5 bases and the J gene lost 3 bases, with 10 bases spanning the gap. The V gene's germline CDR1 is MNHEY and CDR2 SMNVEV (reference sequence). As DNA, the CDR3 is TGTGCCAGCAGTATAGGACTTTACACTGAAGCTTTCTTT. Its protein product is CASSIGLYTEAFF.

This clone was detected only once. This chain joins TRBV7-9 and TRBJ1-4; D ambiguous. The CDR3 contains 13 residues. From germline, CDR1 is SEHNR and CDR2 FQNEAQ (reference sequence). Trimming removed 2 bases at V and 6 bases at J, with 7 bases between. CDR3 sequence: CASSLTSYEKLFF. In nucleotides, the CDR3 is TGTGCCAGCAGCTTAACATCCTATGAAAAACTGTTTTTT.

V and J are TRBV18 and TRBJ1-2, with D hard to call. Trimming removed 3 bases from V and 5 bases from J, with 10 bases in between. This CDR3 is built from 13 residues. Germline V gives CDR1 KGHSH, CDR2 LQKENI. The DNA for the CDR3 is TGTGCCAGCTCACCGGACGGCAAGTATGGCTACACCTTC. It translates to CASSPDGKYGYTF.

This chain uses TRBV19 with TRBJ1-2, with unresolved D. CDR3 length: 13 amino acids. Trimming stripped 3 bases from V and 3 bases from J, with 8 bases between. Germline CDR1 is LNHDA and CDR2 is SQIVND (reference sequence). CDR3 bases: TGTGCCAGTAGTATGATCGGGGACTATGGCTACACCTTC. This codes for CASSMIGDYGYTF.

The chain uses TRBV19 and TRBJ1-5, with D unresolved. The CDR3 length is 16 residues. In germline, CDR1 is LNHDA, CDR2 SQIVND (reference sequence). V was shortened by 0 bases and J by 0 bases, with 9 bases between the two germline ends. The CDR3 DNA reads as TGTGCCAGTAGTATAGAAAACTTATCTAGCAATCAGCCCCAGCATTTT. Amino acids: CASSIENLSSNQPQHF.

This clone has just one count. This chain uses TRBV18 with TRBJ1-1; D may be TRBD1 (5 bases). The CDR3 contains 15 residues. V dropped 5 bases and J dropped 4 bases, with 17 bases sitting between them. The V gene's germline CDR1 is KGHSH and CDR2 LQKENI. For the CDR3, the DNA is TGTGCCAGCTCAGCAATACAGAGTGGGACCACTGAAGCTTTCTTT. This sequence encodes CASSAIQSGTTEAFF.

This chain connects TRBV5-4 to TRBJ2-5; maybe TRBD2 (6 bases). The CDR3 spans 14 residues. Between the trimmed V and J ends, which lost 2 bases and 1 base, there was a span of 9 bases. CDR1 and CDR2 from the germline V gene are SGHNT and YYREEE (reference sequence). The CDR3 here is CASSFLGGQETQYF. CDR3 DNA: TGTGCCAGCAGCTTCCTCGGGGGCCAAGAGACCCAGTACTTC.

Regarding this clone: A single base separates this from a much larger clone, so it may be a read error. Different DNA sequences within this sample yield the same CDR3. The chain combines TRBV7-9 with TRBJ2-5, with 12 nucleotides matching TRBD1. Germline V gene sequence: CDR1 SEHNR, CDR2 FQNEAQ (reference sequence). V was clipped by 5 bases and J by 5 bases; unmatched bases: 3. The CDR3 has 14 residues. The CDR3 sequence is CASSRDRGQETQYF. The CDR3 nucleotides are TGTGCCAGCAGCCGGGACAGGGGGCAGGAGACCCAGTACTTC.

The genes are TRBV11-2 and TRBJ2-5; 12 bases are a match to TRBD2. Germline V CDR1 and CDR2: SGHAT, FQNNGV. Losses at the gene ends were 1 base for V and 5 bases for J; bases not matched to a gene: 8. The CDR3 runs to 17 residues. The CDR3 region is CASSLAGASGRGETQYF. CDR3 nucleotides: TGTGCCAGCAGCTTAGCAGGTGCTAGCGGGAGGGGGGAGACCCAGTACTTC.

The chain joins TRBV2 to TRBJ2-3; D unclear. Per germline, CDR1 SNHLY and CDR2 FYNNEI. Trimming cost V 9 bases and J 4 bases, with 8 bases left between them. The CDR3 extends over 11 amino acids. CDR3 region: CARSAPDTQYF. The CDR3 DNA is TGTGCCAGGTCAGCCCCAGATACGCAGTATTTT.

The chain combines TRBV2 with TRBJ1-4; 8 bases map to TRBD1. The CDR3 loop spans 14 amino acids. Germline V gene sequence: CDR1 SNHLY, CDR2 FYNNEI. The trim removed 6 bases at V and 6 bases at J, leaving 6 bases unmatched. The CDR3 loop reads CASSGDRYDEKLFF. The CDR3 DNA reads as TGTGCCAGCAGCGGGGACAGGTACGATGAAAAACTGTTTTTT.

The J gene is TRBJ2-7, the V gene TRBV12-1; TRBD2 is taken as the D call from the table, unchecked against the DNA. TRBV12-1 is tagged as a pseudogene. This CDR3 is built from 17 residues. As DNA, the CDR3 is TGTGCCAGCAGCTTTTTCCCCAGGCGGGGGGGGACCTACGAGCAGTACTTC. Amino acids: CASSFFPRRGGTYEQYF.

Concerning this clone itself: Different DNA sequences within this sample yield the same CDR3. The chain couples TRBV30 to TRBJ1-2, with a possible D match to TRBD1 (5 bases). The V gene lost 0 bases and the J gene lost 2 bases, with 7 bases spanning the gap. Looked up from germline, CDR1 is GTSNPN and CDR2 is SVGIG (reference sequence). CDR3 length: 13 residues. CDR3 nucleotides: TGTGCCTGGAGTGTTGGGGCGAACTATGGCTACACCTTC. It is translated as CAWSVGANYGYTF.

This clone was observed a single time. V gene TRBV6-6 combines with J gene TRBJ2-5; a weak D match, TRBD2 (6 bases). This CDR3 has 13 amino acids. V lost 5 bases and J lost 5, with 12 bases in between. Germline V gene sequence: CDR1 MNHNY, CDR2 SVGAGI (reference sequence). CDR3 in DNA: TGTGCCAGCAGTCAGACTAGAATGGAGACCCAGTACTTC. This sequence encodes CASSQTRMETQYF.

As DNA, the CDR3 is TGTGCCAGCAGCCCTACCCACGGGACTAGCCCCAATGAGCAGTTCTTC. Residues: CASSPTHGTSPNEQFF. The chain uses TRBV21-1 and TRBJ2-1; the table's D call, TRBD2, was not checked against the DNA. TRBV21-1 is assigned pseudogene status. There are 16 residues in the CDR3.

The V call is TRBV7-2, the J call TRBJ1-2; tentatively, D is TRBD1 (6 bases). The V end was cut by 5 bases, the J end by 4 bases, with 11 bases between. CDR1 and CDR2 (germline): SGHTA, FQGNSA. The CDR3 covers 13 residues. Written as DNA, the CDR3 is TGTGCCAGCAGCCCGCCGACAGGCTATGGCTACACCTTC. It encodes CASSPPTGYGYTF.

The V gene is TRBV6-1, the J gene TRBJ1-1; D is possibly TRBD1 (6 bases). Trimming stripped 0 bases from V and 1 base from J, with 12 bases between. This CDR3 spans 16 amino acids. CDR1 is MNHNS and CDR2 is SASEGT in the germline V gene. The CDR3 sequence: CASSEAPGGPNTEAFF. CDR3 nucleotide sequence: TGTGCCAGCAGTGAAGCCCCGGGGGGCCCGAACACTGAAGCTTTCTTT.

This chain uses TRBV6-6 with TRBJ2-1; D could derive from TRBD1 or TRBD2 (5 bases each). This CDR3 contains 14 residues. The V end lost 0 bases, the J end lost 6 bases, and 9 bases lay between the germline ends. Looked up from germline, CDR1 is MNHNY and CDR2 is SVGAGI (reference sequence). Here the CDR3 DNA reads TGTGCCAGCAGTTACTCGTCGGGGCCCAATGAGCAGTTCTTC. This codes for CASSYSSGPNEQFF.

This chain uses TRBV28 with TRBJ1-2; no clear D. This CDR3 spans 16 amino acids. CDR1 and CDR2 (germline): MDHEN, SYDVKM. V was pared by 6 bases and J by 2 bases, with 19 bases between. The CDR3, as DNA: TGTGCCAGCAGATCTACGTCGACACCACTCAACTATGGCTACACCTTC. Amino acids: CASRSTSTPLNYGYTF.

Only a few counts were recorded for this clone. The chain recombines TRBV5-1 with TRBJ2-2; 7 bases match TRBD1. Per germline, CDR1 SGHRS and CDR2 YFSETQ. Trimming at V came to 4 bases and at J to 4 bases, leaving 10 bases not matched to a gene. The CDR3 sequence is 16 residues long. The CDR3 DNA reads as TGCGCCAGCAGCCAGGGACAGCCCGGAATCACCGGGGAGCTGTTTTTT. This sequence encodes CASSQGQPGITGELFF.

The chain has TRBV19 and TRBJ1-1; D may be TRBD1 (6 bases). The CDR3 runs to 13 residues. The V end lost 5 bases, the J end lost 3 bases, and 10 bases lay between the germline ends. Germline V gives CDR1 LNHDA, CDR2 SQIVND (reference sequence). This CDR3 is CASSVSGDTEAFF. The CDR3, as DNA: TGTGCCAGTAGTGTATCAGGGGACACTGAAGCTTTCTTT.

The chain links TRBV6-1 to TRBJ2-7; TRBD1 agrees at 8 bases. The CDR3 length is 15 residues. J gave up 3 bases and V 1 base, and 5 bases lay outside the gene matches. Germline CDR1 reads MNHNS; CDR2 reads SASEGT. The CDR3 protein is CASSEGGTGYYEQYF. In DNA, the CDR3 is TGTGCCAGCAGTGAAGGAGGGACAGGTTACTACGAGCAGTACTTC.

V gene TRBV29-1 combines with J gene TRBJ1-1; no definite D call. V lost 3 bases and J 0 bases, leaving 14 bases between the germline ends. Germline CDR1 reads SQVTM; CDR2 reads ANQGSEA. This CDR3 comprises 15 residues. The DNA of the CDR3 is TGCAGCGTTGAGTCCCAGGCGACACTGAACACTGAAGCTTTCTTT. Encoded protein: CSVESQATLNTEAFF.